These 3 T cell receptor beta chains originate from one sample sequenced in a study of cytomegalovirus exposure and HLA in healthy donors (dated by TCRdb to about 2017). Receptors were amplified or captured by the immunoSEQ multiplex PCR assay. For the multiplex PCR, a mixture combining 60 forward primers for TCR Vbeta segments and 13 reverse primers for TCR Jbeta segments was used. TCRdb provides this immuneACCESS table in a form limited to in-frame rearrangements. Some clones are lacking; in checked studies, under half of them reflect an unresolved V gene, and why the rest are absent is not known. The sample contains around 150,000 clones, roughly 80% of them found a single time. The biggest ten clones account for around 2% of the sample. The sequencing sample was made of PBMCs. These receptors were taken from a female donor in good health and CMV-seronegative.

V usage is TRBV2 and J usage is TRBJ2-7; the match to TRBD1 covers 9 bases. This CDR3 is built from 14 residues. Germline-derived CDR1 and CDR2 are SNHLY and FYNNEI. J was trimmed by 3 bases and V by 5 bases; bases with no gene match: 5. This chain's CDR3 is CASSPGQGRYEQYF. CDR3 DNA sequence: TGTGCCAGCAGTCCGGGACAGGGCCGCTACGAGCAGTACTTC.

The J gene is TRBJ2-4, the V gene TRBV28; D not certain. Germline V lookup: CDR1 MDHEN, CDR2 SYDVKM. The V gene lost 6 bases and the J gene lost 3 bases, with 3 bases spanning the gap. This CDR3 comprises 11 residues. The CDR3 sequence is CASSSKNIQYF. CDR3 DNA sequence: TGTGCCAGCAGCAGCAAAAACATTCAGTACTTC.

This chain joins TRBV2 and TRBJ1-5; no reliable D call. Trimming cost V 2 bases and J 5 bases, with 13 bases left between them. Germline CDR1 and CDR2: SNHLY and FYNNEI. This CDR3 has 15 residues. CDR3 sequence: CASSESTTDYQPQHF. DNA for the CDR3: TGTGCCAGCAGTGAAAGTACTACTGACTATCAGCCCCAGCATTTT. The entire variable domain, with the rest obtained from reference TRBV2 and TRBJ1-5, is as follows: EPEVTQTPSHQVTQMGQEVILRCVPISNHLYFYWYRQILGQKVEFLVSFYNNEISEKSEIFDDQFSVERPDGSNFTLKIRSTKLEDSAMYFCASSESTTDYQPQHFGDGTRLSIL.